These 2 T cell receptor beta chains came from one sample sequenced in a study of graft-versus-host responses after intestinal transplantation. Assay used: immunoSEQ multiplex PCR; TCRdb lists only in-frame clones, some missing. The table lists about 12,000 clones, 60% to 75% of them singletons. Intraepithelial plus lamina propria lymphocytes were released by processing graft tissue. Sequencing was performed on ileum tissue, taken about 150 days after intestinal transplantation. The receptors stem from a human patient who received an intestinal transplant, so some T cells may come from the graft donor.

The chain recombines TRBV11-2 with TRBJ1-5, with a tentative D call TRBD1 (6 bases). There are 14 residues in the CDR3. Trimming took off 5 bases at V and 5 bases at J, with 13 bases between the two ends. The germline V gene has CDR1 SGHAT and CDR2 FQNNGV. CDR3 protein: CASSTTGTYQPQHF. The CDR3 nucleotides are TGTGCCAGCAGCACCACAGGGACCTATCAGCCCCAGCATTTT.

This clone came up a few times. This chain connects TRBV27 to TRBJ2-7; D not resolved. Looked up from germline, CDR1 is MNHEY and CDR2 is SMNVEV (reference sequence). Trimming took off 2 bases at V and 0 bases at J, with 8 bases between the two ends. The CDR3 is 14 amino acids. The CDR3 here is CASSLMGSSYEQYF. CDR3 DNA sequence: TGTGCCAGCAGTTTAATGGGCAGCTCCTACGAGCAGTACTTC.